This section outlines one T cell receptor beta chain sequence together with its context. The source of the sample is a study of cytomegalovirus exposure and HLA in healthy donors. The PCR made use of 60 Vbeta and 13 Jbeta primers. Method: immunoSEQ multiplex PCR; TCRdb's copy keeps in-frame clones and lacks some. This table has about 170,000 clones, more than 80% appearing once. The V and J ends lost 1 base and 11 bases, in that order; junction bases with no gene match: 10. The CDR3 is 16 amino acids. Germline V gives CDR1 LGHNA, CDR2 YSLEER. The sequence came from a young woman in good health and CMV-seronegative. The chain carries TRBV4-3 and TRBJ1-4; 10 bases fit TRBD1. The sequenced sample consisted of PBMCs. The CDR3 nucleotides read TGCGCCAGCAGCCAAGGACTGACAGGGGGCAAAAAGAAACTGTTTTTT. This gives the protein CASSQGLTGGKKKLFF.